This TCR beta chain stems from a study of shared clonotypes between healthy human individuals. The study, taken as a whole, reports: Estimated richness values were generally larger in naive subsets than in memory subsets. Clonotype sharing across donors was expected to vary with sequencing depth. In this cohort, only blood was sampled, and tissue repertoires likely differ.

On this clone: Its antigen is still unknown.

Deep was the level used in running the assay. Some clones are missing from TCRdb's copy, which holds only in-frame ones; the method was immunoSEQ multiplex PCR. The sample yields 2,500,000 or so clones, roughly 93% seen once. Per the germline V gene, CDR1 is MDHEN and CDR2 is SYDVKM. The CDR3 loop spans 11 amino acids. The genes are TRBV28 and TRBJ2-1; 10 bases line up with TRBD2. This sequence originates from a man between 18 and 35 years old in good health. Some clones in this sample may be carry-over from other donors' samples. Sequenced material: naive CD4+ T cells from PBMCs. The subset is: CD45RA+ positively selected. As DNA, the CDR3 is TGTGGAGCGGGAGGGCCACGCGAGCAGTTCTTC. Amino acid sequence: CGAGGPREQFF. The variable domain in full, with the rest retrieved from reference TRBV28 and TRBJ2-1, is DVKVTQSSRYLVKRTGEKVFLECVQDMDHENMFWYRQDPGLGLRLIYFSYDVKMKEKGDIPEGYSVSREKKERFSLILESASTNQTSMYLCGAGGPREQFFGPGTRLTVL.